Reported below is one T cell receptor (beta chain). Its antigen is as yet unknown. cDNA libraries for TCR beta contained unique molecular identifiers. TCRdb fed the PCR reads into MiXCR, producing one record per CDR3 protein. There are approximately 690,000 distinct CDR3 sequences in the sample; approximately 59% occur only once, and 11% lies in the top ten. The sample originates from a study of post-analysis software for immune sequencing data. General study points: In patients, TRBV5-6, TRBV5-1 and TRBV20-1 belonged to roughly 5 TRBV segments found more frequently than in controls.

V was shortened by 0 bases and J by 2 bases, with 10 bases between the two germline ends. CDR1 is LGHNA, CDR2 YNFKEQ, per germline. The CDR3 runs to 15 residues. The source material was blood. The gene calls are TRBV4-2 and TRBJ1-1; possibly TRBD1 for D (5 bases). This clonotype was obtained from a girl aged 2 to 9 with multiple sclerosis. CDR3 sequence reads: CASSQDRTPNTEAFF. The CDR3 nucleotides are TGTGCCAGCAGCCAAGATAGGACACCAAACACTGAAGCTTTCTTT.